This is a list of T cell receptor beta chains from one sample in a study of T cells after yellow fever vaccination. From the 5' RACE reads, TCRdb called clonotypes with MiXCR, one entry per CDR3 protein. The sample records almost 600,000 distinct CDR3 sequences, approximately 13% being singletons. The sequenced sample was PBMCs, obtained on the day of the yellow fever booster vaccination. The receptors derive from a man aged 30 to 45 who received the YFV17D yellow fever vaccine. The CDR3 runs from the conserved cysteine through the conserved F or W. The D gene is left open where the match is weak. Clone size appears in some rows only: once, few, many, or a class for an expanded clone.

v_call	d_call	j_call	clone_size	cdr3_nt	cdr3_aa
TRBV12-1	NA	TRBJ1-4	few	TGTGCCAGCAGCTCGGGGAATGAAAAACTGTTTTTT	CASSSGNEKLFF
TRBV3-1	NA	TRBJ2-7	few	TGTGCCAGCAGCCCCGGGGCTGGGGAGCAGTACTTC	CASSPGAGEQYF
TRBV29-1	TRBD2	TRBJ2-1	few	TGCAGCGCCCAGACTAGCGGGAGGGCCTACAATGAGCAGTTCTTC	CSAQTSGRAYNEQFF
TRBV6-1	NA	TRBJ1-1	NA	TGTGCCAGCAGCGCTAACAGGGTTTACACTGAAGCTTTCTTT	CASSANRVYTEAFF
TRBV4-3	NA	TRBJ1-3	NA	TGCGCCAGCAGCCAAGATGGGCAGTATGCAGGCGGCACCATATATTTT	CASSQDGQYAGGTIYF
TRBV5-1	TRBD2	TRBJ2-7	few	TGCGCCAGCAGCTTGGAACTAGCGGAAGAGCAGTACTTC	CASSLELAEEQYF
TRBV30	NA	TRBJ2-2	NA	TGTGCCTGGACTTCTTACAGGGCGGCCACCGGGGAGCCGTTTTTT	CAWTSYRAATGEPFF
TRBV20-1	NA	TRBJ2-1	NA	TGCAGTGCTAGGGACCCTGGGGGAAGTGAGCAGTTCTTC	CSARDPGGSEQFF
TRBV5-1	NA	TRBJ2-2	few	TGCGCCAGCAGCCAACAACGGACGAACACCGGGGAGCTGTTTTTT	CASSQQRTNTGELFF
TRBV30	TRBD2	TRBJ2-7	many	TGTGCCTGGAGTGGACGGGAGGGGGAGAATGACTACTACGAGCAGTACTTC	CAWSGREGENDYYEQYF
TRBV2	NA	TRBJ2-2	NA	TGTGCCAGCAGTGTAGGTCGGGAGACCGGGGAGCTGTTTTTT	CASSVGRETGELFF
TRBV18	NA	TRBJ1-1	few	TGTGCCAGCTCACCCCGGACGGCATCGAACACTGAAGCTTTCTTT	CASSPRTASNTEAFF
TRBV7-2	NA	TRBJ2-5	few	TGTGCCAGCAGGGAAAGTCCGGGGGAGACCCAGTACTTC	CASRESPGETQYF
TRBV24-1	NA	TRBJ2-2	few	TGTGCCACCAGTGATTTCAGCGACGGGGAGCTGTTTTTT	CATSDFSDGELFF
TRBV6-2/TRBV6-3	NA	TRBJ2-2	NA	TGTGCCAGCAGTCCGGACGGAACCGGGGAGCTGTTTTTT	CASSPDGTGELFF
TRBV18	NA	TRBJ1-6	NA	TGTGCCAGCTCGGACGGAGACGGGTGGAATTCACCCCTCCACTTT	CASSDGDGWNSPLHF
TRBV5-4	NA	TRBJ2-6	NA	TGTGCCAGCAACCCCGGACGGTTTGGGGCCAACGTCCTGACTTTC	CASNPGRFGANVLTF
TRBV15	NA	TRBJ2-1	few	TGTGCCACCAGCAGAGATATCCCGACATACAATGAGCAGTTCTTC	CATSRDIPTYNEQFF
TRBV27	NA	TRBJ2-3	few	TGTGCCAGCACCCCTTCCCGGTCCCACTTTACGCAGTATTTT	CASTPSRSHFTQYF
TRBV14	TRBD1	TRBJ2-7	few	TGTGCCAGCAGGCGGACCGGGACAGGGGGCGGCGAGCAGTACTTC	CASRRTGTGGGEQYF
TRBV25-1	TRBD2	TRBJ2-1	NA	TGTGCCAGCAGTGCCCTAGCGGGAGGGAACAATGAGCAGTTCTTC	CASSALAGGNNEQFF
TRBV5-1	NA	TRBJ2-4	NA	TGCGCCAGCAGCTTGGCCGGAAGGGTAAACATTCAGTACTTC	CASSLAGRVNIQYF
TRBV29-1	NA	TRBJ2-7	NA	TGCAGCGTTGCCACAAGCCAAGGTAAATCTTCCGAGCAGTACTTC	CSVATSQGKSSEQYF
TRBV6-2/TRBV6-3	TRBD1	TRBJ2-2	few	TGTGCCAGCCGAAGGGGGACAGACACCGGGGAGCTGTTTTTT	CASRRGTDTGELFF
TRBV7-2	TRBD2	TRBJ2-7	NA	TGTGCCAGCAGCATAGCCGGACTAGCGGAACTACCCTACGAGCAGTACTTC	CASSIAGLAELPYEQYF
TRBV15	NA	TRBJ2-1	NA	TGTGCCACCAGCAGAGAGCCACTAGTCGTGCAGTTCTTC	CATSREPLVVQFF
TRBV20-1	NA	TRBJ2-3	NA	TGCTGTGCTGTAACTAGTGGTAGCACAGATACGCAGTATTTT	CCAVTSGSTDTQYF
TRBV7-2	NA	TRBJ2-7	few	TGTGCCAGCAGCTTAGCATCTATCTCCTACGAGCAGTACTTC	CASSLASISYEQYF
TRBV7-3	TRBD1	TRBJ2-1	few	TGTGCCAGCAGCTTGTCCCGGGACAGCCACAATGAGCAGTTCTTC	CASSLSRDSHNEQFF
TRBV19	NA	TRBJ2-7	NA	TGTGCCAGTAGTACCTACAGGCCAAGCGGGTCCTACGAGCAGTACTTC	CASSTYRPSGSYEQYF
TRBV11-2	TRBD1	TRBJ1-2	NA	TGTGCCAGCAGGTTGACCAGGGGGCTTGGCTACACCTTC	CASRLTRGLGYTF
TRBV6-2/TRBV6-3	NA	TRBJ2-1	NA	TGTGCCAGCAGAACCCGGAGAATTACGGGAGCCTACGGAAATGAGCAGTTCTTC	CASRTRRITGAYGNEQFF
TRBV25-1	NA	TRBJ2-5	NA	TGTGCCAGCAGTGACAGCGGAAGAGAAGAGACCCAGTACTTC	CASSDSGREETQYF
TRBV5-1	NA	TRBJ2-6	many	TGCGCCAGCTCTTCCCACCACCAGGCCTCTGGGGCCAACGTCCTGACTTTC	CASSSHHQASGANVLTF
TRBV18	TRBD2	TRBJ2-3	few	TGTGCCAGCTCACCACGGGCTAGCGGGAGATATTGGAGCACAGATACGCAGTATTTT	CASSPRASGRYWSTDTQYF
TRBV20-1	TRBD2	TRBJ2-3	NA	TGCAGTGCTAATCCTACTAGCGGAGGACGCTCGCAGTATTTT	CSANPTSGGRSQYF
TRBV5-1	NA	TRBJ2-7	NA	TGCGCCAGCACCCTCTTGGTCGGAAGCTCCTACGAGCAGTACTTC	CASTLLVGSSYEQYF
TRBV5-4	NA	TRBJ2-5	few	TGTGCCAGCAGCTTTTATACCGGACGAGGAGAGACCCAGTACTTC	CASSFYTGRGETQYF
TRBV28	NA	TRBJ2-7	few	TGTGCCAGCGTGAGGGTCGGCGAGCAGTACTTC	CASVRVGEQYF
TRBV15	NA	TRBJ2-7	NA	TGTGCCACCAGCAGAGATCTAACAGTCTACGAGCAGTACTTC	CATSRDLTVYEQYF
TRBV20-1	TRBD2	TRBJ2-3	NA	TGCAGTGCTCAACCTGCTAGCGGGAAACCAGATACGCAGTATTTT	CSAQPASGKPDTQYF
TRBV9	NA	TRBJ2-2	few	TGTGCCAGCAGCGTAGTGGCTATACCCACCGGGGAGCTGTTTTTT	CASSVVAIPTGELFF
TRBV9	TRBD1	TRBJ2-5	NA	TGTGCCAGCAGCGTAGAGGGACAGGGGCATACCCAGTACTTC	CASSVEGQGHTQYF
TRBV15	NA	TRBJ2-1	few	TGTGCCACCAGCAGACCAAGATCGGGGCATGAGCAGTTCTTC	CATSRPRSGHEQFF
TRBV20-1	NA	TRBJ1-1	NA	TGCAGTGCCCTACGGCGGGGGGGGACCACTGAAGCTTTCTTT	CSALRRGGTTEAFF
TRBV7-8	NA	TRBJ2-3	NA	TGTGCCAGCAGCGTACTCCGGGATACGCAGTATTTT	CASSVLRDTQYF
TRBV6-2/TRBV6-3	TRBD1	TRBJ1-5	few	TGTGCCAGCAGTCCCGGGACAGGGCTCAATCAGCCCCAGCATTTT	CASSPGTGLNQPQHF
TRBV12-5	NA	TRBJ2-5	many	TGTGCTAGTGGTTTGGGTTTGTTCGAGACCCAGTACTTC	CASGLGLFETQYF
TRBV6-1	TRBD2	TRBJ2-2	NA	TGTGCCAGCAGCTCAGGGACTAGCGGGAGGGACCGGGAGCTGTTTTTT	CASSSGTSGRDRELFF
TRBV20-1	NA	TRBJ2-1	few	TGCAGTGCTCTTGAGGGCTTCTCCTACAATGAGCAGTTCTTC	CSALEGFSYNEQFF
TRBV5-6	NA	TRBJ2-1	NA	TGTGCCAGCAGCTTCTTCTCCCTGCCCCTTTACAATGAGCAGTTCTTC	CASSFFSLPLYNEQFF
TRBV10-2	NA	TRBJ2-2	NA	TGCGCCAGCAGGAGCCGAACCGGGGAGCTGTTTTTT	CASRSRTGELFF
TRBV24-1	TRBD1	TRBJ2-6	NA	TGTGCCACCAGTGGCCGGGACAGGGTAAAAGGTGGGGCCAACGTCCTGACTTTC	CATSGRDRVKGGANVLTF
TRBV23-1	NA	TRBJ1-1	few	TGCGCCAGCAGTCAATCTCAACAGGAGAATGAAGCTTTCTTT	CASSQSQQENEAFF
TRBV6-5	NA	TRBJ2-2	few	TGTGCCAGCAGTCTCGATGGGTCGAACACCGGGGAGCTGTTTTTT	CASSLDGSNTGELFF
TRBV29-1	TRBD1	TRBJ2-1	NA	TGCAGCGGGGGACAGGGATACAATGAGCAGTTCTTC	CSGGQGYNEQFF
TRBV19	TRBD2	TRBJ2-3	few	TGTGCCAGTAGTACCGGACTAGCGGGAGATAGATATACGCAGTATTTT	CASSTGLAGDRYTQYF
TRBV20-1	NA	TRBJ2-7	NA	TGCAGTGCTAGAGGTGAGGTATGGCGGGACCAGTACTTC	CSARGEVWRDQYF
TRBV3-1	TRBD2	TRBJ2-1	few	TGTGCCAGCAGCCAACGGGGAGGGGTTAATGAGCAGTTCTTC	CASSQRGGVNEQFF
TRBV30	NA	TRBJ2-5	NA	TGTGCCCACGGGAGTGAACAGACCCAGTACTTC	CAHGSEQTQYF